This T cell receptor (beta chain) was identified in a study of CD8 T cell repertoires and HIV-1 epitope variants. Per germline, CDR1 SGHTA and CDR2 FQGNSA. The CDR3 consists of 17 residues. Losses at the gene ends were 3 bases for V and 7 bases for J; bases not matched to a gene: 9. Assay used: immunoSEQ multiplex PCR; TCRdb lists only in-frame clones, some missing. The sample carries several thousand clones, about 63% recorded once. About this clone: Its target is unknown.

This TCR came from a male donor with HIV. V gene TRBV7-2 combines with J gene TRBJ2-4; 13 bases line up with TRBD2. Sequenced: cultured CD8+ T cells derived from PBMCs. CDR3 coding DNA: TGTGCCAGCAGCTTGCCGGGACTAGCGGGATCGGGGAACATTCAGTACTTC. Translated, it gives CASSLPGLAGSGNIQYF.